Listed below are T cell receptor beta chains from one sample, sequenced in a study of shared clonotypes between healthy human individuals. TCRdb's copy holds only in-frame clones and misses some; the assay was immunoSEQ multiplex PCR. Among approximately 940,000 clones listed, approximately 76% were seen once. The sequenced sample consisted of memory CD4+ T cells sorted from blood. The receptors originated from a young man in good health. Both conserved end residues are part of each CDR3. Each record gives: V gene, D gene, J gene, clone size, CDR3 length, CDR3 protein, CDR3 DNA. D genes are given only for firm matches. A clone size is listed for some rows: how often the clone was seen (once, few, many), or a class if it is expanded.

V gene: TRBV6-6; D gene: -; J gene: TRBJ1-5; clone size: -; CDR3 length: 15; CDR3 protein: CASSYSQNSNQPQHF; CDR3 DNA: TGTGCCAGCAGTTATAGTCAAAATAGCAATCAGCCCCAGCATTTT
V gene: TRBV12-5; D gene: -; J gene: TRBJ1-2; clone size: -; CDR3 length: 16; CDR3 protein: CASGLSEDSFRNGYTF; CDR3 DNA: TGTGCTAGTGGTTTGTCGGAAGATAGTTTCCGAAATGGCTACACCTTC
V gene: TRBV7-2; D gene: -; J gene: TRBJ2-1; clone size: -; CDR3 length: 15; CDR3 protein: CASSLGGPNYNEQFF; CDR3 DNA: TGTGCCAGCAGCTTAGGGGGGCCAAATTACAATGAGCAGTTCTTC
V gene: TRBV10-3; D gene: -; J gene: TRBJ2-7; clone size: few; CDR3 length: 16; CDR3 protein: CAISESRTDNSYEQYF; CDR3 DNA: TGTGCCATCAGTGAGTCGAGGACAGATAACTCCTACGAGCAGTACTTC
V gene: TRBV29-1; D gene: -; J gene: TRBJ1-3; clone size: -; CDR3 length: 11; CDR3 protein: CSVVVGNTIYF; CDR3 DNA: TGCAGCGTTGTGGTGGGCAACACCATATATTTT
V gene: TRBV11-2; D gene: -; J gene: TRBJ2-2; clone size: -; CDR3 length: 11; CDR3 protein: CASSSIGELFF; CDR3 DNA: TGTGCCAGCAGCTCCATCGGGGAGCTGTTTTTT
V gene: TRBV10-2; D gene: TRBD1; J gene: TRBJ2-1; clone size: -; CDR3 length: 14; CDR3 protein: CASKRGPGGNEQFF; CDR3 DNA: TGCGCCAGCAAGAGGGGTCCAGGGGGCAATGAGCAGTTCTTC
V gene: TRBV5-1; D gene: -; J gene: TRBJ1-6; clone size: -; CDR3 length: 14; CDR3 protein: CASSLDTQGSPLHF; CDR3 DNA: TGCGCCAGCAGCTTGGACACTCAGGGTTCACCCCTCCACTTT
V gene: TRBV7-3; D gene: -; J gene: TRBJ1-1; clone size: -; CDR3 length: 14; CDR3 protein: CASSLVRGITEAFF; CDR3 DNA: TGTGCCAGCAGCTTAGTTCGGGGGATTACTGAAGCTTTCTTT
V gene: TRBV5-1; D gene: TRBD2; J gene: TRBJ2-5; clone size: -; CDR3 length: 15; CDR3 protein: CASSRTSDPVETQYF; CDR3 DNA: TGCGCCAGCAGCAGGACTAGCGACCCGGTTGAGACCCAGTACTTC
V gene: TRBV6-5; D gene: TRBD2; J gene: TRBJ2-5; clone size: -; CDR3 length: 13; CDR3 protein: CASSYGEGETQYF; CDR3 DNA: TGTGCCAGCAGTTACGGGGAGGGGGAGACCCAGTACTTC
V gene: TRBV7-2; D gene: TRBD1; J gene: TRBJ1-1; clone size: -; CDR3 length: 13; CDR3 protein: CASSTWTGGEAFF; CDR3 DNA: TGTGCCAGCAGCACTTGGACAGGAGGTGAAGCTTTCTTT
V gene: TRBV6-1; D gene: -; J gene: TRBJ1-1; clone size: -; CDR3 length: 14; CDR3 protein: CAISAQGSGTEAFF; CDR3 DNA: TGTGCCATCAGTGCTCAGGGGTCGGGCACTGAAGCTTTCTTT
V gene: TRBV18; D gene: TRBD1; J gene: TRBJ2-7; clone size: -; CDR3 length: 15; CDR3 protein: CASSPGTGGTYEQYF; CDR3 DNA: TGTGCCAGCTCACCCGGGACAGGGGGCACCTACGAGCAGTACTTC
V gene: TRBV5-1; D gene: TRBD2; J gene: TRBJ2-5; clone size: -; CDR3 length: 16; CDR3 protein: CASSLLAGTPQETQYF; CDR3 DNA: TGCGCCAGCAGCTTGTTAGCGGGAACCCCCCAAGAGACCCAGTACTTC
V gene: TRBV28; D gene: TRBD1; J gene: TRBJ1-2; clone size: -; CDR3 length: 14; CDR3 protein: CASSLNTGVRGYTF; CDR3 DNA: TGTGCCAGCAGTCTCAACACAGGGGTGCGGGGCTACACCTTC
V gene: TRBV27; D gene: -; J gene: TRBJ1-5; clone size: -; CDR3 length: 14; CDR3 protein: CASSRDWSGEPQHF; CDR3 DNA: TGTGCCAGCAGTCGGGACTGGAGCGGGGAGCCCCAGCATTTT
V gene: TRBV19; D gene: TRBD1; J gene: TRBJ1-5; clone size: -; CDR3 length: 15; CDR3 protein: CASSIGTGGNQPQHF; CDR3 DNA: TGTGCCAGTAGTATCGGGACAGGGGGCAATCAGCCCCAGCATTTT
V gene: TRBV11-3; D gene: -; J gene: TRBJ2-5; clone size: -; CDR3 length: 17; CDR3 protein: CASSLTAGPGRQETQYF; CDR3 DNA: TGTGCCAGCAGCTTAACGGCGGGGCCGGGGCGACAAGAGACCCAGTACTTC
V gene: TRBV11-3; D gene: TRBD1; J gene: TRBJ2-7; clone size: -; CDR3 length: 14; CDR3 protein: CASSSGTDSYEQYF; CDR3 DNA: TGTGCCAGCAGCTCCGGGACAGACTCCTACGAGCAGTACTTC
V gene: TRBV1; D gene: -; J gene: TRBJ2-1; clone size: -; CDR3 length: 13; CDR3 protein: CTSSQEASDEQFF; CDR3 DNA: TGCACCAGCAGCCAAGAGGCTAGCGATGAGCAGTTCTTC
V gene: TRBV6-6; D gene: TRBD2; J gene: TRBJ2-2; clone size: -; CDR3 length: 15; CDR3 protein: CASNPTSGTTGELFF; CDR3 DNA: TGTGCCAGCAACCCGACTAGCGGGACCACCGGGGAGCTGTTTTTT
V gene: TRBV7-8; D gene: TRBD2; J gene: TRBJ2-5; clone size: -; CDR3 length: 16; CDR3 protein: CASSLSGSGRTETQYF; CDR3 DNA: TGTGCCAGCAGCTTGTCCGGTAGCGGGAGAACGGAGACCCAGTACTTC
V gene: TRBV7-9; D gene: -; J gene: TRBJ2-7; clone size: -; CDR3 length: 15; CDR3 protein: CAWSGAGESPWEQYF; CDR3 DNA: TGTGCTTGGTCGGGGGCAGGGGAGTCCCCCTGGGAGCAGTACTTC
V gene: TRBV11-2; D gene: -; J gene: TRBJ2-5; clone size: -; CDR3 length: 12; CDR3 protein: CASSFLQETQYF; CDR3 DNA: TGTGCCAGCAGCTTCCTCCAAGAGACCCAGTACTTC
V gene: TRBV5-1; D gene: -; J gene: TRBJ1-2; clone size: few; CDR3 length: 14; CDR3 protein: CASSSGQANYGYTF; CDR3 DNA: TGCGCCAGCAGCTCGGGACAAGCTAACTATGGCTACACCTTC
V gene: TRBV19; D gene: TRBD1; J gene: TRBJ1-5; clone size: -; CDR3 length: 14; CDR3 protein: CASGTTGGNQPQHF; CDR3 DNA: TGTGCCAGTGGTACTACAGGGGGGAATCAGCCCCAGCATTTT
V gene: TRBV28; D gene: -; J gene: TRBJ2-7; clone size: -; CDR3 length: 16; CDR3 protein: CASSRPGETGSYEQYF; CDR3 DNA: TGTGCCAGCAGTCGCCCGGGCGAGACAGGCTCCTACGAGCAGTACTTC
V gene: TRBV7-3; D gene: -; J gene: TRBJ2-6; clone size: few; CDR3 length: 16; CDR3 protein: CASSLNRASGANVLTF; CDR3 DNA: TGTGCCAGCAGCCTCAACAGGGCTTCTGGGGCCAACGTCCTGACTTTC
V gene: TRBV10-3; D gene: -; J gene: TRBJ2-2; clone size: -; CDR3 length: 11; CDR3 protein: CAISRPRGLFF; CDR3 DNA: TGTGCCATCAGTCGACCGCGGGGGCTGTTTTTT
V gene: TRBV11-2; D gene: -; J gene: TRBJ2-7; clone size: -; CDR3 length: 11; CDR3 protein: CASSLTYEQYF; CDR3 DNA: TGTGCCAGCAGCCTTACCTACGAGCAGTACTTC
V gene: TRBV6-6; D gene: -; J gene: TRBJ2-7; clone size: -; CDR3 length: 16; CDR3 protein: CASSYTEGGRLDEQYF; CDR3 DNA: TGTGCCAGCAGTTACACTGAGGGGGGCCGGTTGGACGAGCAGTACTTC
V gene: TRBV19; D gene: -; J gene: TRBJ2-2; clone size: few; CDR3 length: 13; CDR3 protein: CASHRRNTGELFF; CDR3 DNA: TGTGCCAGTCACAGGAGAAACACCGGGGAGCTGTTTTTT
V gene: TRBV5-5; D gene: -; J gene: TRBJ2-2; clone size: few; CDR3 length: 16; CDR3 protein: CASSREGARNTGELFF; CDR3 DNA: TGTGCCAGCAGCCGCGAAGGGGCCAGGAACACCGGGGAGCTGTTTTTT
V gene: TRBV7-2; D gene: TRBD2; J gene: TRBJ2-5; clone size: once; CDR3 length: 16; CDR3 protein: CASSLTGLGGVETQYF; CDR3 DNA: TGTGCCAGCAGCTTAACTGGACTAGGAGGGGTGGAGACCCAGTACTTC
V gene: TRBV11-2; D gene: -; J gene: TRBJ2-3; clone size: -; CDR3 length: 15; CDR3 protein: CASSLLGAGPDTQYF; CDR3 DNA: TGTGCCAGCAGCTTGCTAGGGGCCGGCCCAGATACGCAGTATTTT
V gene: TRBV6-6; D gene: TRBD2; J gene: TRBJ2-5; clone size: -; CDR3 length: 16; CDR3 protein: CASSSAGLAGKETQYF; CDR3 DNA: TGTGCCAGCAGTTCTGCGGGGCTAGCGGGGAAAGAGACCCAGTACTTC
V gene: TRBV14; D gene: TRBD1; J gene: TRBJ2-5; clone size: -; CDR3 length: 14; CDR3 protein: CASSQPQGPGTQYF; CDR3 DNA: TGTGCCAGCAGCCAACCACAGGGGCCGGGGACCCAGTACTTC
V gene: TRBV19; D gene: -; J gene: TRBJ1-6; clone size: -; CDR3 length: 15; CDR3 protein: CASSTPGGYNSPLHF; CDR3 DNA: TGTGCCAGTAGTACCCCCGGGGGCTATAATTCACCCCTCCACTTT